The 14 T cell receptor beta chains reported below all come from one sample, sequenced in a study of blood T cells in healthy people across ages (dated by TCRdb to 2015 to 2017). Receptors were amplified or captured by 5' RACE. The listed sequencing device is Illumina HiSeq 2500. The second PCR ran for about 6 to 11 cycles and used a J-beta primer mix along with a sample-barcoded 5' primer. TCRdb handled the public reads itself, with Q25 trimming in fastp and clone calling in MiXCR, and kept productive beta chains. Rows are combined by CDR3 protein, so each entry shows the most common genes and DNA. This sample comprises about 1.7 million distinct CDR3 sequences, approximately 28% of them detected only once. Of the sample, 7.7% falls within the top ten clones. The sequenced sample consisted of blood. The receptor source for this set is a young woman in good health.

The chain employs TRBV6-5 and TRBJ1-2; D gene unclear. The germline V gene encodes CDR1 MNHEY and CDR2 SVGAGI. This CDR3 is 15 amino acids long. The V gene lost 7 bases and the J gene lost 6 bases, with 21 bases spanning the gap. In DNA, the CDR3 is TGTGCCAGCACCCCTCGCGGCGAGTTTTTGGATGGCTACACCTTC. Protein sequence: CASTPRGEFLDGYTF.

On this clonotype: Given the absence of the conserved phenylalanine or tryptophan at the CDR3 end, a read error is likely. The chain links TRBV24-1 to TRBJ1-5; TRBD1 matches 9 bases. With 6 bases clipped from V and 7 bases from J, the junction kept 6 bases outside the gene matches. The CDR3 runs 14 residues. From germline, CDR1 is KGHDR and CDR2 SFDVKD. The CDR3 here is CATSPGQGYQPQHV. DNA of the CDR3: TGTGCCACCAGTCCGGGACAGGGATACCAGCCCCAGCATGTT.

The chain uses TRBV20-1 and TRBJ2-2; D gene uncertain. V was clipped by 5 bases and J by 2 bases, with 15 bases between them. This CDR3 is 15 amino acids long. The germline CDR1 and CDR2 sequences are DFQATT and SNEGSKA (reference sequence). CDR3 sequence reads: CSAQNRVGNTGELFF. The CDR3 nucleotides are TGCAGTGCTCAAAACCGGGTAGGAAACACCGGGGAGCTGTTTTTT.

V gene TRBV7-2 combines with J gene TRBJ1-1; 7 positions match TRBD1. The CDR3 consists of 14 residues. CDR1 is SGHTA and CDR2 is FQGNSA in the germline V gene. V gave up 2 bases and J gave up 4 bases; unmatched junction bases: 4. CDR3 sequence (DNA): TGTGCCAGCAGCTTACCGAACAGGGGCACTGAAGCTTTCTTT. It codes for CASSLPNRGTEAFF.

The V and J genes are TRBV9 and TRBJ2-1; TRBD2 aligns across 7 bases. The junction had 11 bases not matched to a gene; V was cut back by 5 bases and J by 3 bases. From germline, CDR1 is SGDLS and CDR2 YYNGEE. This CDR3 region has 16 residues. The CDR3: CASRLPGLAVYNEQFF. The CDR3 bases are TGTGCCAGCAGGTTACCGGGGCTAGCGGTCTACAATGAGCAGTTCTTC.

In this sample, this clonotype turned up many times. V is TRBV3-1 and J is TRBJ2-1, with D perhaps TRBD2 (6 bases). Trimming took off 4 bases at V and 11 bases at J, with 12 bases between the two ends. The CDR3 sequence is 12 residues long. Germline CDR1 reads LGHDT; CDR2 reads YNNKEL (reference sequence). The chain's CDR3 is CASSRSGTQQFF. The CDR3 region has the DNA TGTGCCAGCAGCCGATCCGGGACTCAGCAGTTCTTC.

This clonotype was detected many times. The chain joins TRBV6-5 to TRBJ2-7, with D uncertain. Trimming pared 8 bases from V and 5 bases from J, leaving 16 bases between. The CDR3 has 13 amino acids. Germline assignment: CDR1 MNHEY and CDR2 SVGAGI. CDR3 sequence reads: CASGGIRVNEQYF. CDR3 coding DNA: TGTGCCAGCGGTGGTATCCGGGTCAACGAGCAGTACTTC.

On this clonotype: This sequence may be a read error, since a much larger clone differs from it by one base. CDR3 in DNA: TGCAGTGCCCCCGGACTAGCGTTGAATAATGAGCAGTACTTC. Protein: CSAPGLALNNEQYF. This chain uses TRBV20-1 with TRBJ2-7; TRBD2 agrees at 9 bases. Germline lookup yields CDR1 DFQATT and CDR2 SNEGSKA (reference sequence). This CDR3 is 14 amino acids long. Unmatched junction bases numbered 13, after V lost 6 bases and J lost 7 bases.

CDR3 bases: TGCAGCGTTGAGACTAGCGGGGCCACAGATACGCAGTATTTT. Amino acid sequence: CSVETSGATDTQYF. V is TRBV29-1 and J is TRBJ2-3, with 11 bases that match TRBD2. V shed 3 bases, J shed 2 bases, and the junction held 1 base outside the gene matches. The CDR3 loop spans 14 amino acids. The germline gives CDR1 SQVTM, CDR2 ANQGSEA.

This clonotype has only a few counts. The rearrangement joins TRBV3-1 to TRBJ2-3, with 7 bases identical to TRBD2. This CDR3 is 16 amino acids long. Germline V gene data show CDR1 as LGHDT and CDR2 as YNNKEL (reference sequence). Losses at the gene ends were 1 base for V and 5 bases for J; bases not matched to a gene: 9. The CDR3: CASSQVSAGVGDTQYF. The CDR3 nucleotides read TGTGCCAGCAGCCAAGTGTCGGCGGGAGTGGGAGATACGCAGTATTTT.

The CDR3 DNA reads TGTGCCAGCAGCTACGACATATATAGCAATCAGCCCCAGCATTTT. It codes for CASSYDIYSNQPQHF. The chain employs TRBV6-4 and TRBJ1-5, with no clear D. CDR1 and CDR2 (germline): MRHNA, SNTAGT. The CDR3 loop spans 15 amino acids. V was cut by 6 bases and J by 0 bases, with 12 bases left in between.

V usage is TRBV2 and J usage is TRBJ2-1, with D possibly being TRBD1 or TRBD2 (5 bases each). This CDR3 comprises 12 residues. The V end was cut by 8 bases, the J end by 9 bases, with 14 bases between. CDR1 is SNHLY, CDR2 FYNNEI, per germline. The CDR3 is CASEGPAGEQFF. The CDR3, as DNA: TGTGCCAGCGAGGGGCCAGCTGGTGAGCAGTTCTTC. Variable domain in full (rest from reference TRBV2 and TRBJ2-1): EPEVTQTPSHQVTQMGQEVILRCVPISNHLYFYWYRQILGQKVEFLVSFYNNEISEKSEIFDDQFSVERPDGSNFTLKIRSTKLEDSAMYFCASEGPAGEQFFGPGTRLTVL.

The V call is TRBV5-6, the J call TRBJ2-3, with D uncertain. V lost 7 bases to trimming and J lost 6 bases, with 15 bases between them. This CDR3 contains 13 residues. Germline loops: CDR1 SGHDT, CDR2 YYEEEE. CDR3 bases: TGTGCCAGCGGAACGACCTTAAGCGATACGCAGTATTTT. It yields the protein CASGTTLSDTQYF.

V and J are TRBV7-7 and TRBJ2-1; 11 positions match TRBD1. Germline CDR1 and CDR2: SSHAT and FNYEAQ (reference sequence). J was trimmed by 13 bases and V by 3 bases; bases with no gene match: 8. CDR3 length: 14 residues. For the CDR3, the DNA is TGTGCCAGCAGCTTGGGACAGGGGGAAGAGACCCAGTTCTTC. This translates into CASSLGQGEETQFF.